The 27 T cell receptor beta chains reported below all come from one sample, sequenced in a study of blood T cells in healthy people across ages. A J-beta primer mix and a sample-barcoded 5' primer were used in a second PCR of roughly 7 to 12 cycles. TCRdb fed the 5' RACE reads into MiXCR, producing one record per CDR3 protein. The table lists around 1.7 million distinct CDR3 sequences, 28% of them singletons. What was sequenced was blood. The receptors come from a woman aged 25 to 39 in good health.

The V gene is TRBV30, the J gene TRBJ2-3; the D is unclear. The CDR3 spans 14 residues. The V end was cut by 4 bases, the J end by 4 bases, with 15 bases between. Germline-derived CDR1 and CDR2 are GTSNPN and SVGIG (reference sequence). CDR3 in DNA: TGTGCCTGGACCCTCCGGTCCAGCGCAGATACGCAGTATTTT. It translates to CAWTLRSSADTQYF.

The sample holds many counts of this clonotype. The CDR3, as DNA: TGTGCCAGCAGTTACTCGGAGGGGACAGACCAAGAGACCCAGTACTTC. Amino acids: CASSYSEGTDQETQYF. This chain connects TRBV6-2 or TRBV6-3 to TRBJ2-5; the D gene is possibly TRBD1 (7 bases). CDR1 and CDR2 (germline): MNHEY, SVGEGT. Trimming removed 0 bases from V and 0 bases from J, with 11 bases in between. This CDR3 spans 16 amino acids.

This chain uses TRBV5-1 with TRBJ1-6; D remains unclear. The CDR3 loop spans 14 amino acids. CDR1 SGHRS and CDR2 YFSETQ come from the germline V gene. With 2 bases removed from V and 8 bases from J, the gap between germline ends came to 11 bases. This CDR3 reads CASSFRDGDSPLHF. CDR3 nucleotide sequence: TGCGCCAGCAGCTTTCGGGATGGCGATTCACCCCTCCACTTT.

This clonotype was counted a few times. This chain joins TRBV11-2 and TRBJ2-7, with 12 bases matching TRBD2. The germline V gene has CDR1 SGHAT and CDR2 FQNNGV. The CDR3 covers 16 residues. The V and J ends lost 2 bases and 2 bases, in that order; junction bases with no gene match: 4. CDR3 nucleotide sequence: TGTGCCAGCAGCTTAACCTCTAGCGGGGGGGCCTACGAGCAGTACTTC. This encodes CASSLTSSGGAYEQYF.

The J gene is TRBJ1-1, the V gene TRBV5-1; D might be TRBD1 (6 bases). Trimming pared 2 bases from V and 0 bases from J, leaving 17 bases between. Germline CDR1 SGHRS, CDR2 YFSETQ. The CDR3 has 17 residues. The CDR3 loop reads CASSLNPTGTVNTEAFF. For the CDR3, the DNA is TGCGCCAGCAGCTTAAACCCTACAGGGACCGTGAACACTGAAGCTTTCTTT.

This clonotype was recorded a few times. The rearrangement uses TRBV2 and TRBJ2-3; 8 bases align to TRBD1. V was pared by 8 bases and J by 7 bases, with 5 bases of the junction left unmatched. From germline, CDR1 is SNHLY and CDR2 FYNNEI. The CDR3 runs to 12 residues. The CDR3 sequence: CASHRGSNTQYF. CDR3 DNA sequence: TGTGCCAGCCACAGGGGGTCGAATACGCAGTATTTT.

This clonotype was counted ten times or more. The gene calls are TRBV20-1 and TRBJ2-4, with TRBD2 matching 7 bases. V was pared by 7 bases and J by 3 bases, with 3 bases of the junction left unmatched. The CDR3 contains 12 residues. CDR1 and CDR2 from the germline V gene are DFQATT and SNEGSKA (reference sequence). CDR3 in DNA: TGCAGTGGCGGGGAGGGCAAAAACATTCAGTACTTC. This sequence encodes CSGGEGKNIQYF.

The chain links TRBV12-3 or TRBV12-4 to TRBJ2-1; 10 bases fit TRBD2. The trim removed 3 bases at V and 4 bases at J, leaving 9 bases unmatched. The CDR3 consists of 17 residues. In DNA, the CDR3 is TGTGCCAGCAGTTTTCCGCCTCGGACTAGCGGTTACAATGAGCAGTTCTTC. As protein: CASSFPPRTSGYNEQFF.

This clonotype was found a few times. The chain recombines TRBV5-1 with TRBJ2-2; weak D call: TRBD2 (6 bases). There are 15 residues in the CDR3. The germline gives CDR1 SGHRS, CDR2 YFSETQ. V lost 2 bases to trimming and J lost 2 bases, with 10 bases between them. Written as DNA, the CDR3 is TGCGCCAGCAGCTTCGCGGGGATAAACACCGGGGAGCTGTTTTTT. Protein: CASSFAGINTGELFF.

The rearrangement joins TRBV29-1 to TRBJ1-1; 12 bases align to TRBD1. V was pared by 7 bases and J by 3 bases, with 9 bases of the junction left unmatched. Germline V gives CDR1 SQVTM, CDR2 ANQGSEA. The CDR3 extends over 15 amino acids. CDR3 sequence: CSAPGQGASDTEAFF. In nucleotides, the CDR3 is TGCAGCGCCCCGGGACAGGGGGCCTCAGACACTGAAGCTTTCTTT.

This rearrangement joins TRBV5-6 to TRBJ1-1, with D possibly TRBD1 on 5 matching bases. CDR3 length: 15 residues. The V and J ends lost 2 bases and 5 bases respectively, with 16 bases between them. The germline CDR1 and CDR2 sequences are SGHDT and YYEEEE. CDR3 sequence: CASSFEATGGTEAFF. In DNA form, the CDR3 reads TGTGCCAGCAGCTTTGAGGCTACAGGTGGGACTGAAGCTTTCTTT.

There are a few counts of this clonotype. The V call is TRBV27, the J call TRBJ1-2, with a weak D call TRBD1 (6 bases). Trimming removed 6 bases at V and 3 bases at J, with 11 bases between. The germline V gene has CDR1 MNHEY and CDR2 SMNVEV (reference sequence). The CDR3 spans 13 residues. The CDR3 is CASRTGRHYGYTF. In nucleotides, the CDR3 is TGTGCCAGCAGGACAGGACGGCACTATGGCTACACCTTC.

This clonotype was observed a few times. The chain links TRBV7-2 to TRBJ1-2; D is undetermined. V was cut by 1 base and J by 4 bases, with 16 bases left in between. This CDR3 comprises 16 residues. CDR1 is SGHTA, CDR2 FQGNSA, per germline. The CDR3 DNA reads TGTGCCAGCAGCTTAGTCCGTCGGGGTACGGGCTATGGCTACACCTTC. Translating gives CASSLVRRGTGYGYTF.

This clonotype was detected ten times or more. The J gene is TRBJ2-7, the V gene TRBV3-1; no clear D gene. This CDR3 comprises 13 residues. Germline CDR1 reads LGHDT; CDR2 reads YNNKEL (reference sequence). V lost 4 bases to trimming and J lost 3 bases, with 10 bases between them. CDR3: CASSPFINYEQYF. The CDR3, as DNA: TGTGCCAGCAGCCCGTTTATTAACTACGAGCAGTACTTC.

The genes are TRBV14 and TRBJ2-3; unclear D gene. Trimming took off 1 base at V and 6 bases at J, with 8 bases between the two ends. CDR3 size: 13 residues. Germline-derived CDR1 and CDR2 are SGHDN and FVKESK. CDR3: CASSQGVSDTQYF. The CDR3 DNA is TGTGCCAGCAGCCAAGGGGTCTCTGATACGCAGTATTTT.

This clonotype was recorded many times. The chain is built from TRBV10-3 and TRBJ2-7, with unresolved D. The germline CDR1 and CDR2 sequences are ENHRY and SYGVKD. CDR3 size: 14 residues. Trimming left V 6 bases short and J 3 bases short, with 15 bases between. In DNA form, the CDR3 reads TGTGCCATCAGGAACCCGGGCAGCCGCTACGAGCAGTACTTC. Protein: CAIRNPGSRYEQYF.

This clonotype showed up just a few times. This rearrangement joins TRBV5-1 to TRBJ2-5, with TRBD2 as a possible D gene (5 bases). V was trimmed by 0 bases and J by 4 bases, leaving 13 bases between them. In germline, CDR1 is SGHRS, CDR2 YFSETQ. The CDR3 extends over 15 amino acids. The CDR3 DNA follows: TGCGCCAGCAGCTTGGATGGGGAGTCTTTAGAGACCCAGTACTTC. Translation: CASSLDGESLETQYF.

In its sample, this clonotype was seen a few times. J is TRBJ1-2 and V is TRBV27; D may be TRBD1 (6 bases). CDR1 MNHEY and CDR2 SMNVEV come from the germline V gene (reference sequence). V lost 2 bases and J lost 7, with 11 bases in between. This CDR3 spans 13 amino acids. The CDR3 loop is CASSLEQGSGYTF. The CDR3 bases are TGTGCCAGCAGTTTAGAACAGGGCAGTGGCTACACCTTC.

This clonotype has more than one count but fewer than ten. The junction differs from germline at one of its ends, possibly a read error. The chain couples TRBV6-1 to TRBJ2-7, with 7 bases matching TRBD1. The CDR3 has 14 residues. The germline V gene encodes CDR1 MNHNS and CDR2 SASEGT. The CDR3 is CAGSGNRGSGEQYF. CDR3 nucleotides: TGTGCCGGCAGTGGAAACAGGGGATCGGGTGAGCAGTACTTC.

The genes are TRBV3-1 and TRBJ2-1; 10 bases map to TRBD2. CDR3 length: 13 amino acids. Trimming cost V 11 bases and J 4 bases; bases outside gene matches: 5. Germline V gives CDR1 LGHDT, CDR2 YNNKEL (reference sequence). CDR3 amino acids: CAVGTSVYNEQFF. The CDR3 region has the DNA TGTGCCGTGGGGACTAGCGTATACAATGAGCAGTTCTTC.

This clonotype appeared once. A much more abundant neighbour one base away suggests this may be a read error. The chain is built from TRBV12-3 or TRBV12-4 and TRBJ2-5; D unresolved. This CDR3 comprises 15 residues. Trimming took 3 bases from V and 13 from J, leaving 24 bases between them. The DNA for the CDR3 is TGTGCCAGCAGTTTTAGAGTCGGATTGGCCTACGAGCGGTACTTC. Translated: CASSFRVGLAYERYF.

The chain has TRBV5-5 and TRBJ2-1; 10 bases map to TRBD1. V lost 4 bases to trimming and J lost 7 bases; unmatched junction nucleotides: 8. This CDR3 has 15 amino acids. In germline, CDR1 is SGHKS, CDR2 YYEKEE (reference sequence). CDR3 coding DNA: TGTGCCAGCAGCGTGACAGGGGGCGCAATGAATGAGCAGTTCTTC. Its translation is CASSVTGGAMNEQFF.

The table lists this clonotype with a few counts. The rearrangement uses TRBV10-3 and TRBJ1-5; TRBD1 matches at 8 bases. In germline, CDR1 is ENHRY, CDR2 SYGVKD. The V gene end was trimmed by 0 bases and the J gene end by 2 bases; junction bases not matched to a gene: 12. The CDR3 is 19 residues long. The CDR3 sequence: CAISESLGQGARGNQPQHF. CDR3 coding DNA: TGTGCCATCAGTGAGTCGTTAGGGCAGGGGGCGCGCGGCAATCAGCCCCAGCATTTT.

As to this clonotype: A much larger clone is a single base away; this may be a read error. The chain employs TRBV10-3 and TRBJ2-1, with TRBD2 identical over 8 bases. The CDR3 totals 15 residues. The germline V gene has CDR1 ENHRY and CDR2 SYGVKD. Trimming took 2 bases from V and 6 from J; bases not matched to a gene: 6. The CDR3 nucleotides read TGTGCCATCAGTGAGCAAGCGGGGGCCGTCAATGAGCAGTTCTTC. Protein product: CAISEQAGAVNEQFF.

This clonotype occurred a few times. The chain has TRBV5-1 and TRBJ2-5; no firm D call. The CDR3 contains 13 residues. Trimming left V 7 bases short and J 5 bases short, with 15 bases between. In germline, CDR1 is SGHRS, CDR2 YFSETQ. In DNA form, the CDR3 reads TGCGCCAGCTCAACGGTTACCTCTGAGACCCAGTACTTC. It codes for CASSTVTSETQYF.

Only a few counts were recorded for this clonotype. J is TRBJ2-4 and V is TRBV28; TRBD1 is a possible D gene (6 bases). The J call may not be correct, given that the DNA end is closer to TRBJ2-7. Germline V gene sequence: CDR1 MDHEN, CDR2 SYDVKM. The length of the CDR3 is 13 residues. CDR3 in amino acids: CASTQGFVHEQYF. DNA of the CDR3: TGTGCCAGCACTCAGGGGTTCGTCCACGAGCAGTACTTC.

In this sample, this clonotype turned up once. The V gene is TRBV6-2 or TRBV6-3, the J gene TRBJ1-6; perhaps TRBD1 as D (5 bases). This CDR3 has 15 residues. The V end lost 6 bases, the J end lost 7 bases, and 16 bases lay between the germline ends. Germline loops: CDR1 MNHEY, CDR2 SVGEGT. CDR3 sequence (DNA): TGTGCCAGCAGAAACCCGACGGGGCTAAATTCACCCCTCCACTTT. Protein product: CASRNPTGLNSPLHF.